Listed below are T cell receptor beta chains from one sample, sequenced in a study of T cell responses to AZD1222 COVID-19 vaccine. Repertoires were generated with immunoSEQ multiplex PCR, while TCRdb's copy carries only in-frame clones and drops some. The sample holds about 56,000 clones, around 90% seen once. The sequencing used peripheral blood, collected on day 0 of AZD1222 vaccination. These receptors were collected from an adult in good health. CDR3s include the opening cysteine and the closing phenylalanine or tryptophan. Each record gives: CDR3 length, J gene, V gene, D gene, clone size, CDR3 protein, CDR3 DNA. D genes are given only for firm matches. Size tells how often a clone was seen (once, few, many) or the class of an expanded clone, and some rows leave it out.

len: 14; j_gene: TRBJ2-7; v_gene: TRBV2; d_gene: TRBD2; abundance: -; CDR3aa: CASSPGTNSAEQYF; CDR3nt: TGTGCCAGCAGTCCCGGGACTAATTCTGCCGAGCAGTACTTC
len: 14; j_gene: TRBJ2-3; v_gene: TRBV5-6; d_gene: -; abundance: -; CDR3aa: CASSFPEGQNTQYF; CDR3nt: TGTGCCAGCAGCTTCCCGGAAGGGCAGAATACGCAGTATTTT
len: 15; j_gene: TRBJ2-7; v_gene: TRBV5-1; d_gene: -; abundance: -; CDR3aa: CASSPTGGSAYEQYF; CDR3nt: TGCGCCAGCAGCCCCACTGGGGGGAGCGCCTACGAGCAGTACTTC
len: 14; j_gene: TRBJ2-3; v_gene: TRBV7-2; d_gene: -; abundance: -; CDR3aa: CASSLRQSTDTQYF; CDR3nt: TGTGCCAGCAGCTTGAGACAGAGCACAGATACGCAGTATTTT
len: 14; j_gene: TRBJ2-7; v_gene: TRBV4-2; d_gene: TRBD1; abundance: few; CDR3aa: CASSQSGTAYEQYF; CDR3nt: TGTGCCAGCAGCCAATCTGGGACAGCCTACGAGCAGTACTTC
len: 15; j_gene: TRBJ2-1; v_gene: TRBV7-2; d_gene: -; abundance: once; CDR3aa: CASSLVGASYNEQFF; CDR3nt: TGTGCCAGCAGCTTAGTGGGGGCCTCCTACAATGAGCAGTTCTTC
len: 12; j_gene: TRBJ2-2; v_gene: TRBV30; d_gene: -; abundance: -; CDR3aa: CAWKRVSGELFF; CDR3nt: TGTGCCTGGAAACGGGTCTCCGGGGAGCTGTTTTTT
len: 16; j_gene: TRBJ2-1; v_gene: TRBV7-9; d_gene: TRBD1; abundance: -; CDR3aa: CASSLKPGQGNNEQFF; CDR3nt: TGTGCCAGCAGCTTAAAACCGGGACAGGGAAACAATGAGCAGTTCTTC
len: 13; j_gene: TRBJ1-1; v_gene: TRBV12-3/TRBV12-4; d_gene: -; abundance: -; CDR3aa: CASSFGQLTEAFF; CDR3nt: TGTGCCAGCAGTTTTGGACAGCTTACTGAAGCTTTCTTT
len: 14; j_gene: TRBJ1-1; v_gene: TRBV2; d_gene: -; abundance: -; CDR3aa: CASSLGRGNTEAFF; CDR3nt: TGTGCCAGCAGTCTAGGAAGGGGTAACACTGAAGCTTTCTTT
len: 10; j_gene: TRBJ2-7; v_gene: TRBV19; d_gene: TRBD2; abundance: -; CDR3aa: CASGRDEQYF; CDR3nt: TGTGCCAGTGGGAGGGACGAGCAGTACTTC
len: 15; j_gene: TRBJ1-3; v_gene: TRBV6-5; d_gene: -; abundance: -; CDR3aa: CASSRTGGSGNTIYF; CDR3nt: TGTGCCAGCAGTCGGACTGGAGGCTCTGGAAACACCATATATTTT
len: 13; j_gene: TRBJ2-7; v_gene: TRBV13; d_gene: -; abundance: -; CDR3aa: CASSFRTNSEQYF; CDR3nt: TGTGCCAGCAGTTTTAGGACTAACAGCGAGCAGTACTTC
len: 14; j_gene: TRBJ2-7; v_gene: TRBV4-1; d_gene: -; abundance: once; CDR3aa: CASSQTEGSYEQYF; CDR3nt: TGCGCCAGCAGCCAAACAGAGGGAAGCTACGAGCAGTACTTC
len: 14; j_gene: TRBJ2-7; v_gene: TRBV7-6; d_gene: -; abundance: -; CDR3aa: CASSRSGTAYEQYF; CDR3nt: TGTGCCAGCAGCCGGAGCGGTACCGCCTACGAGCAGTACTTC
len: 17; j_gene: TRBJ2-1; v_gene: TRBV4-1; d_gene: TRBD2; abundance: -; CDR3aa: CASSQVGLAGTYNEQFF; CDR3nt: TGCGCCAGCAGCCAAGTAGGACTAGCAGGGACCTACAATGAGCAGTTCTTC
len: 15; j_gene: TRBJ2-2; v_gene: TRBV5-6; d_gene: TRBD1; abundance: -; CDR3aa: CASSPTGGYTGELFF; CDR3nt: TGTGCCAGCAGCCCGACAGGGGGATACACCGGGGAGCTGTTTTTT
len: 13; j_gene: TRBJ2-4; v_gene: TRBV7-3; d_gene: -; abundance: -; CDR3aa: CASSLSPRAPQYF; CDR3nt: TGTGCCAGCAGCTTAAGCCCACGAGCCCCTCAGTACTTC
len: 15; j_gene: TRBJ1-1; v_gene: TRBV18; d_gene: -; abundance: -; CDR3aa: CASSPQQGSNTEAFF; CDR3nt: TGTGCCAGCTCACCACAGCAGGGCTCGAACACTGAAGCTTTCTTT
len: 15; j_gene: TRBJ2-5; v_gene: TRBV24-1; d_gene: -; abundance: -; CDR3aa: CATSDATSPQETQYF; CDR3nt: TGTGCCACCAGTGATGCCACCTCGCCCCAAGAGACCCAGTACTTC
len: 18; j_gene: TRBJ2-7; v_gene: TRBV3-1/TRBV3-2; d_gene: TRBD2; abundance: -; CDR3aa: CASSQEGGLAGGPTEQYF; CDR3nt: TGTGCCAGCAGCCAAGAAGGGGGACTAGCGGGAGGGCCTACCGAGCAGTACTTC
len: 18; j_gene: TRBJ1-6; v_gene: TRBV27; d_gene: TRBD1; abundance: -; CDR3aa: CASSSIYRGRAYNSPLHF; CDR3nt: TGTGCCAGCAGTTCGATCTACAGGGGGAGAGCCTATAATTCACCCCTCCACTTT
len: 16; j_gene: TRBJ2-1; v_gene: TRBV6-6; d_gene: TRBD1; abundance: -; CDR3aa: CASSYVGTGTYNEQFF; CDR3nt: TGTGCCAGCAGTTACGTCGGGACAGGGACCTACAATGAGCAGTTCTTC
len: 14; j_gene: TRBJ2-3; v_gene: TRBV19; d_gene: -; abundance: -; CDR3aa: CASSIDRGQSTQYF; CDR3nt: TGTGCCAGTAGTATAGATCGGGGGCAGTCTACGCAGTATTTT
len: 15; j_gene: TRBJ2-1; v_gene: TRBV7-8; d_gene: -; abundance: -; CDR3aa: CASSLEGGSYNEQFF; CDR3nt: TGTGCCAGCAGCTTAGAGGGCGGTTCTTACAATGAGCAGTTCTTC
len: 14; j_gene: TRBJ2-1; v_gene: TRBV11-3; d_gene: TRBD2; abundance: -; CDR3aa: CASSPAGGINEQFF; CDR3nt: TGTGCCAGCAGTCCAGCGGGAGGAATCAATGAGCAGTTCTTC
len: 18; j_gene: TRBJ2-1; v_gene: TRBV11-2; d_gene: TRBD2; abundance: -; CDR3aa: CASSRAGLAGAVYNEQFF; CDR3nt: TGTGCCAGCAGCCGCGCCGGACTAGCGGGAGCGGTCTACAATGAGCAGTTCTTC
len: 14; j_gene: TRBJ2-1; v_gene: TRBV3-1/TRBV3-2; d_gene: TRBD2; abundance: -; CDR3aa: CASSELAGDNEQFF; CDR3nt: TGTGCCAGCAGTGAACTAGCGGGAGACAATGAGCAGTTCTTC
len: 16; j_gene: TRBJ1-4; v_gene: TRBV5-1; d_gene: TRBD1; abundance: -; CDR3aa: CASSRSQGGPDEKLFF; CDR3nt: TGCGCCAGCAGCAGATCACAGGGGGGCCCCGATGAAAAACTGTTTTTT
len: 16; j_gene: TRBJ2-3; v_gene: TRBV7-2; d_gene: TRBD2; abundance: -; CDR3aa: CASSPGLAGLADTQYF; CDR3nt: TGTGCCAGCAGCCCGGGACTAGCGGGACTAGCGGATACGCAGTATTTT
len: 17; j_gene: TRBJ2-6; v_gene: TRBV11-3; d_gene: TRBD1; abundance: -; CDR3aa: CASSPDRGSSGANVLTF; CDR3nt: TGTGCCAGCAGCCCCGACAGGGGCAGCTCTGGGGCCAACGTCCTGACTTTC
len: 14; j_gene: TRBJ1-2; v_gene: TRBV6-1; d_gene: -; abundance: -; CDR3aa: CASSELGKNYGYTF; CDR3nt: TGTGCCAGCAGTGAACTTGGCAAAAACTATGGCTACACCTTC
len: 16; j_gene: TRBJ2-1; v_gene: TRBV5-4; d_gene: TRBD2; abundance: once; CDR3aa: CASSPRLAGVSNEQFF; CDR3nt: TGTGCCAGCAGCCCTAGACTAGCGGGAGTGTCCAATGAGCAGTTCTTC
len: 14; j_gene: TRBJ1-2; v_gene: TRBV2; d_gene: -; abundance: -; CDR3aa: CASSDLGGDYGYTF; CDR3nt: TGTGCCAGCAGTGATTTAGGCGGAGACTATGGCTACACCTTC
len: 14; j_gene: TRBJ1-1; v_gene: TRBV30; d_gene: TRBD1; abundance: -; CDR3aa: CAWSAGQGDTEAFF; CDR3nt: TGTGCCTGGAGTGCCGGACAGGGAGACACTGAAGCTTTCTTT
len: 15; j_gene: TRBJ2-5; v_gene: TRBV4-2; d_gene: -; abundance: -; CDR3aa: CASSQDRGGQETQYF; CDR3nt: TGTGCCAGCAGCCAAGATCGTGGCGGCCAAGAGACCCAGTACTTC
len: 14; j_gene: TRBJ2-3; v_gene: TRBV7-3; d_gene: -; abundance: -; CDR3aa: CASSLVSGTDTQYF; CDR3nt: TGTGCCAGCAGCTTAGTCAGCGGCACAGATACGCAGTATTTT